This T cell receptor (beta chain) was documented in a study of blood T cell repertoires in COVID-19. Here immunoSEQ multiplex PCR was the method, and the copy in TCRdb shows in-frame clones only, minus some. The sample holds under 150,000 clones; over 80% are singletons and the top ten take more than 5%. The trim removed 5 bases at V and 3 bases at J, leaving 7 bases unmatched. The CDR3 is made up of 15 amino acids. CDR1 and CDR2 from the germline V gene are LNHDA and SQIVND (reference sequence). The source is a woman in her forties who had recovered from COVID-19. The sample consisted of PBMCs or T cells enriched from blood (not recorded which). This chain connects TRBV19 to TRBJ2-5, with 9 bases fitting TRBD1. In DNA form, the CDR3 reads TGTGCCAGTAGTCAAAGGGGACAGGGAAAAGAGACCCAGTACTTC. This encodes CASSQRGQGKETQYF.